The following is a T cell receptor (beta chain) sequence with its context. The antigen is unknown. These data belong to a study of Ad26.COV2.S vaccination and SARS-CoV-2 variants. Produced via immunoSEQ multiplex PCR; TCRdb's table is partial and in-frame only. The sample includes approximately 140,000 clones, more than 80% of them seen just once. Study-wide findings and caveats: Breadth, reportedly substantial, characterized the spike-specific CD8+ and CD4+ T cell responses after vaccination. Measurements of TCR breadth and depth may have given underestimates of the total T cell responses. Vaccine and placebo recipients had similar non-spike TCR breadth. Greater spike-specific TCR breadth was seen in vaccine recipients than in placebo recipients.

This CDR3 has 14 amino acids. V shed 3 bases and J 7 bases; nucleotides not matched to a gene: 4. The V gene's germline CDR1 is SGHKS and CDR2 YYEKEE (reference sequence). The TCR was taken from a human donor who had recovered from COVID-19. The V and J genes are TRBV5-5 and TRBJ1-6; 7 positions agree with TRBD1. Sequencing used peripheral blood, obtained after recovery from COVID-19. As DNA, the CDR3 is TGTGCCAGCAGCTGGCCGGGACAGAATTCACCCCTCCACTTT. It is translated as CASSWPGQNSPLHF.